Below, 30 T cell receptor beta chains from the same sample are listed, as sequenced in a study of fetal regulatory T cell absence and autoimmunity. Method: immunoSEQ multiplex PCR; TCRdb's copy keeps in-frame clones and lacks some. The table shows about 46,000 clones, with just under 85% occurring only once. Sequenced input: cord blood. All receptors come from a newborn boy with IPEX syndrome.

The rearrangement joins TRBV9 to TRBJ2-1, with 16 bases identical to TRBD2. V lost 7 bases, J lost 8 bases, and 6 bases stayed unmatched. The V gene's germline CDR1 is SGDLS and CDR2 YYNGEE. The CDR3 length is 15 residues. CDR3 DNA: TGTGCCAGCCGGGGACTAGCGGGAGGGCCCGATGAGCAGTTCTTC. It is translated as CASRGLAGGPDEQFF.

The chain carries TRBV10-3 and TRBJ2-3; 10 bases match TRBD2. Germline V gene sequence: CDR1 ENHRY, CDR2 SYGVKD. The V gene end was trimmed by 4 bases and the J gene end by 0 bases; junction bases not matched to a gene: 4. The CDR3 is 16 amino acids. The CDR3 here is CAISGQRGGSTDTQYF. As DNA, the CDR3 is TGTGCCATCAGTGGCCAGCGGGGGGGCAGCACAGATACGCAGTATTTT.

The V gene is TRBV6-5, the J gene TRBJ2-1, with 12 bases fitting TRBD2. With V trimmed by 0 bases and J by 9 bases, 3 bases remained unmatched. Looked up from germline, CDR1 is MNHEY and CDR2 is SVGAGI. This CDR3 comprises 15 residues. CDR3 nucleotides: TGTGCCAGCAGTTACTCGACTAGCGGGAGTTCTGAGCAGTTCTTC. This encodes CASSYSTSGSSEQFF.

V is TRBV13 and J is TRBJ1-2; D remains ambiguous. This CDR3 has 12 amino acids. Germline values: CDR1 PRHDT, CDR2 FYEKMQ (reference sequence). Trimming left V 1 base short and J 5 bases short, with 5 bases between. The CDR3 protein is CASSLVSYGYTF. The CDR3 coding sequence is TGTGCCAGCAGCTTAGTCTCATATGGCTACACCTTC. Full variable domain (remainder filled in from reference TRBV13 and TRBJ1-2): AAGVIQSPRHLIKEKRETATLKCYPIPRHDTVYWYQQGPGQDPQFLISFYEKMQSDKGSIPDRFSAQQFSDYHSELNMSSLELGDSALYFCASSLVSYGYTFGSGTRLTVV.

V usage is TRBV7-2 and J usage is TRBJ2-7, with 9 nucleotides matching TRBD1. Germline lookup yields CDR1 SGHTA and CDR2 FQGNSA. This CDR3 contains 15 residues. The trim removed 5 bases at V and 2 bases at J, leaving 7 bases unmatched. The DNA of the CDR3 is TGTGCCAGCAGCACGAAACGACAGGGGGCCTACGAGCAGTACTTC. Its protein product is CASSTKRQGAYEQYF.

In nucleotides, the CDR3 is TGTGCCAGCAGACTAGGGCAGGGGAATCGGAATGAGCAGTTCTTC. It encodes CASRLGQGNRNEQFF. The chain uses TRBV27 and TRBJ2-1; TRBD1 is a possible D gene (6 bases). The CDR3 runs to 15 residues. The germline gives CDR1 MNHEY, CDR2 SMNVEV (reference sequence). The germline V and J ends were trimmed by 6 bases and 7 bases, with 19 bases remaining between them.

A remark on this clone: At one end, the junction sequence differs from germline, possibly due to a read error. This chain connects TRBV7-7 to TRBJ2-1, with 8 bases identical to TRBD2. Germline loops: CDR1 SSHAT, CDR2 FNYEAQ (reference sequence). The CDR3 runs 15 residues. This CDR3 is CASSPGLDGYNEQFF. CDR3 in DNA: TGTGCTAGCAGCCCGGGACTAGACGGCTACAATGAGCAGTTCTTC.

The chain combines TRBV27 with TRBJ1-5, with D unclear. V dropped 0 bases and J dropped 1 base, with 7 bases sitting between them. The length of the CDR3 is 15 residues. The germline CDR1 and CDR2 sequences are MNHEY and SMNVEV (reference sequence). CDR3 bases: TGTGCCAGCAGTTTATCCGGCCGGAGCAATCAGCCCCAGCATTTT. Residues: CASSLSGRSNQPQHF.

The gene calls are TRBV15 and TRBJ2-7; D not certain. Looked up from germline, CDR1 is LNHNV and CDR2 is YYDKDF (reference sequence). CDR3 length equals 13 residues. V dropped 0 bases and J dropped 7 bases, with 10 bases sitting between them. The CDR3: CATSRDRAREQYF. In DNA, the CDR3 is TGTGCCACCAGCAGAGATCGGGCAAGGGAGCAGTACTTC.

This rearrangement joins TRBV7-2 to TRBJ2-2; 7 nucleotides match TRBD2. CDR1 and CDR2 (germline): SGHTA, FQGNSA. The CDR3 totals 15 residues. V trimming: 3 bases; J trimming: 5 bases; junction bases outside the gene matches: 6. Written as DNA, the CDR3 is TGTGCCAGCAGCTTCTCAGGGAGGGAAACCGGGGAGCTGTTTTTT. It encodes CASSFSGRETGELFF. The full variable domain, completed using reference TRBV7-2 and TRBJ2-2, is GAGVSQSPSNKVTEKGKDVELRCDPISGHTALYWYRQSLGQGLEFLIYFQGNSAPDKSGLPSDRFSAERTGGSVSTLTIQRTQQEDSAVYLCASSFSGRETGELFFGEGSRLTVL.

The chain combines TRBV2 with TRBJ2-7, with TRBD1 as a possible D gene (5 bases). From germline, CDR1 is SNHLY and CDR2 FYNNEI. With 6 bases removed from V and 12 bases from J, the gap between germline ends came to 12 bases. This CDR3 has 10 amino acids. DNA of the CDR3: TGTGCCAGCAGAACCCAGGGATTGTACTTC. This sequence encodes CASRTQGLYF.

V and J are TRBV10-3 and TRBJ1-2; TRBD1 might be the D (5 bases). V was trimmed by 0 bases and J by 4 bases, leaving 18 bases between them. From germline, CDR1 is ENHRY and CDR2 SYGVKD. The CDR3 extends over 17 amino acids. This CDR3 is CAISESEGDAIPYGYTF. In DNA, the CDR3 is TGTGCCATCAGTGAGTCAGAAGGGGACGCGATCCCCTATGGCTACACCTTC.

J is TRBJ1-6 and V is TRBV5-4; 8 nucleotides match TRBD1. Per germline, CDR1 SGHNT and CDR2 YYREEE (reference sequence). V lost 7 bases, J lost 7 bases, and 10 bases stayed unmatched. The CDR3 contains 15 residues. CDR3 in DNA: TGTGCCAGCGGGACGACAGGGGTCTTCAATTCACCCCTCCACTTT. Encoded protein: CASGTTGVFNSPLHF.

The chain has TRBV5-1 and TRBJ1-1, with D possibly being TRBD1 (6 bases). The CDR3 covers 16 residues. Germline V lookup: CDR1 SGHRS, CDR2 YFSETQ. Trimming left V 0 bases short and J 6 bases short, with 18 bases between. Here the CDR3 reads CASSLDPTGLGAEAFF. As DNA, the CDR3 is TGCGCCAGCAGCTTGGACCCGACAGGCCTAGGGGCTGAAGCTTTCTTT.

CDR3 nucleotide sequence: TGTGCCAGCAGTGGGACTAGCTGGGGTGAGCAGTTCTTC. It specifies CASSGTSWGEQFF. The chain employs TRBV25-1 and TRBJ2-1, with TRBD2 matching 8 bases. CDR3 length: 13 residues. V was clipped by 4 bases and J by 9 bases; unmatched bases: 5. Germline V gene data show CDR1 as MGHDK and CDR2 as SYGVNS.

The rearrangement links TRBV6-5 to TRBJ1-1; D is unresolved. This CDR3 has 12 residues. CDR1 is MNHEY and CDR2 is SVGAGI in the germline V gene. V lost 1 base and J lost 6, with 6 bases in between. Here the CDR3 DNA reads TGTGCCAGCAGTTACTTGGGAGCTGAAGCTTTCTTT. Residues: CASSYLGAEAFF.

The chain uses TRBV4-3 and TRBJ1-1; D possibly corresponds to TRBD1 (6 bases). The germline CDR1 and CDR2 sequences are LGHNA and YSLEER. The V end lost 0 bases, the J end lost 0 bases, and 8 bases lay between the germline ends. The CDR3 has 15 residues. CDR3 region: CASSQDEGVNTEAFF. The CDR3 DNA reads TGCGCCAGCAGCCAAGATGAGGGGGTGAACACTGAAGCTTTCTTT.

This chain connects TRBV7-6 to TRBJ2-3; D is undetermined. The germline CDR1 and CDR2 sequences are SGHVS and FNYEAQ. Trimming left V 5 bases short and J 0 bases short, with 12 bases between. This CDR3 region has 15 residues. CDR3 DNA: TGTGCCAGCAGCGGTAGGAGCCCAAGCACAGATACGCAGTATTTT. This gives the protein CASSGRSPSTDTQYF.

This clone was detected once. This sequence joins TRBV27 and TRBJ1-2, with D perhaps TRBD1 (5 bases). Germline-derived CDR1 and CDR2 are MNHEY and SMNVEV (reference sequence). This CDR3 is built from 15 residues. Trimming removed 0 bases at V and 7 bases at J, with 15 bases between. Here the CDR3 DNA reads TGTGCCAGCAGTTTATCGGCAGGGCTTACAGGTGGCTACACCTTC. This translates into CASSLSAGLTGGYTF.

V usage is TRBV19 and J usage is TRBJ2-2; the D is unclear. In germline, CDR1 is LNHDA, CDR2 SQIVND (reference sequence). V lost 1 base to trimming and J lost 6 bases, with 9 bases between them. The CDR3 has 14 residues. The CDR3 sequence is CASSIVPLAGELFF. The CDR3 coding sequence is TGTGCCAGTAGTATAGTTCCTCTAGCCGGGGAGCTGTTTTTT.

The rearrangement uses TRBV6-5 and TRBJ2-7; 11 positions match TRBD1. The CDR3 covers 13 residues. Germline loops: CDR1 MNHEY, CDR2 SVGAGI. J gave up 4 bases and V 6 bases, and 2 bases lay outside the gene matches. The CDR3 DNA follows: TGTGCCAGCAGAGGGACAGGGGGGTACGAGCAGTACTTC. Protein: CASRGTGGYEQYF.

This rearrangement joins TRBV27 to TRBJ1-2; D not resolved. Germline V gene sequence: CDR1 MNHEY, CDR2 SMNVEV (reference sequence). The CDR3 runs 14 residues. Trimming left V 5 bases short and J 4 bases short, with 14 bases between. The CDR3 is CASSESLWSYGYTF. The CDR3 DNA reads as TGTGCCAGCAGTGAGTCCCTCTGGAGCTATGGCTACACCTTC.

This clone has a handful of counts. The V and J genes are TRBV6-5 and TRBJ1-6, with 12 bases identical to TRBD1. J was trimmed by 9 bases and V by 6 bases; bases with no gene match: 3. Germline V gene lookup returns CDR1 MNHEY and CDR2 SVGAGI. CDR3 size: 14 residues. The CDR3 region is CASRWGQGASPLHF. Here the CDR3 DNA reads TGTGCCAGCAGGTGGGGACAGGGGGCTTCACCCCTCCACTTT.

The DNA of the CDR3 is TGTGCCAGCAGCTTAGGGCAGTGGGTCAGGACTGAAGCTTTCTTT. Amino acid sequence: CASSLGQWVRTEAFF. This sequence joins TRBV7-2 and TRBJ1-1, with D uncertain. In germline, CDR1 is SGHTA, CDR2 FQGNSA. V was trimmed by 1 base and J by 5 bases, leaving 14 bases between them. The CDR3 length is 15 residues.

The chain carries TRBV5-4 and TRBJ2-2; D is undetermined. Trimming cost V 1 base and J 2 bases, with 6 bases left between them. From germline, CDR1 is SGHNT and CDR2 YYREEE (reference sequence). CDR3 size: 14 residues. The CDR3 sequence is CASSLRENTGELFF. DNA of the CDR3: TGTGCCAGCAGCTTGAGGGAAAACACCGGGGAGCTGTTTTTT.

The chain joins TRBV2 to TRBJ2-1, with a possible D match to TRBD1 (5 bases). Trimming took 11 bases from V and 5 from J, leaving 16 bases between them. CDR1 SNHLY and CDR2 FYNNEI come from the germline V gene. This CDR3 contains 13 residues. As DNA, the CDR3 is TGTGCCCTTCAGGACAATGATGACAATGAGCAGTTCTTC. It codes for CALQDNDDNEQFF.

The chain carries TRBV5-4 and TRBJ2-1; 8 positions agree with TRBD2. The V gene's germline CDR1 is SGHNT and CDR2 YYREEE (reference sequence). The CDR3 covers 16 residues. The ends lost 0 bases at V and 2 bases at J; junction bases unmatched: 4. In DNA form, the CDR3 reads TGTGCCAGCAGCTTGGACAGCGGGAGAGCCTACAATGAGCAGTTCTTC. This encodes CASSLDSGRAYNEQFF.

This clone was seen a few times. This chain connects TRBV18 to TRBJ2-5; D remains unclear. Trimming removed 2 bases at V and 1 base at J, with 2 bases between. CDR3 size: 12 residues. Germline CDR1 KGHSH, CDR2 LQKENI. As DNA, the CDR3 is TGTGCCAGCTCACCAACCCAAGAGACCCAGTACTTC. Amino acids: CASSPTQETQYF.

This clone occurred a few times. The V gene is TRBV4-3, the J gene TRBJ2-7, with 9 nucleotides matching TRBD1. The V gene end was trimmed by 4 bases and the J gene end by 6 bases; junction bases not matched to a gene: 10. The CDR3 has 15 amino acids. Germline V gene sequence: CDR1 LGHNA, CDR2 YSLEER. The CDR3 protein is CASSPDRDREFEQYF. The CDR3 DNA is TGCGCCAGCAGCCCCGACCGGGACAGGGAGTTCGAGCAGTACTTC.

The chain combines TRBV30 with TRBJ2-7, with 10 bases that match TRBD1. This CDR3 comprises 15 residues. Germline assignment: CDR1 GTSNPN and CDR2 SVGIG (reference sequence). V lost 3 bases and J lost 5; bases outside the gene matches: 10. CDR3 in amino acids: CAWSPGGQGLHEQYF. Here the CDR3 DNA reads TGTGCCTGGAGCCCGGGGGGACAGGGGCTTCACGAGCAGTACTTC.